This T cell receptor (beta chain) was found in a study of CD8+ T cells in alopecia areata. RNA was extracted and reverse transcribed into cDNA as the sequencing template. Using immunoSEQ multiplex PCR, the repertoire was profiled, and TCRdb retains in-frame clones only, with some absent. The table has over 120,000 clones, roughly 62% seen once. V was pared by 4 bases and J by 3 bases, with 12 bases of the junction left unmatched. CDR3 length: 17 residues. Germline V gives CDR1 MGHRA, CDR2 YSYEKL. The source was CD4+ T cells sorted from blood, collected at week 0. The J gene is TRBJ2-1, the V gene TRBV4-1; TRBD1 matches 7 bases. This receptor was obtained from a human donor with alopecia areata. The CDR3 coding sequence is TGCGCCAGCAGCCGAGAATTGGACAGGCCGATCTACAATGAGCAGTTCTTC. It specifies CASSRELDRPIYNEQFF.